These 4 T cell receptor beta chains share one sample of origin, sequenced in a study of tumor-infiltrating lymphocytes in localized non-small cell lung cancer. Repertoires were generated with immunoSEQ multiplex PCR, while TCRdb's copy carries only in-frame clones and drops some. The data hold more than 15,000 clones, with approximately 70% observed a single time. Sequenced sample: lung tumor tissue. These receptors were collected from a human donor with non-small cell lung cancer.

The rearrangement joins TRBV7-2 to TRBJ2-5; TRBD1 matches at 9 bases. J gave up 4 bases and V 5 bases, and 5 bases lay outside the gene matches. The CDR3 is 14 amino acids. CDR1 is SGHTA and CDR2 is FQGNSA in the germline V gene. The CDR3: CASSPQGAGETQYF. CDR3 DNA: TGTGCCAGCAGCCCACAGGGGGCGGGAGAGACCCAGTACTTC.

The chain recombines TRBV7-3 with TRBJ2-6, with D unclear. The CDR3 spans 14 residues. CDR1 SGHTA and CDR2 FQGTGA come from the germline V gene. Trimming took off 4 bases at V and 1 base at J, with 5 bases between the two ends. The DNA for the CDR3 is TGTGCCAGCAGCTCCTATTCTGGGGCCAACGTCCTGACTTTC. Translating it yields CASSSYSGANVLTF.

This CDR3 is CASSKLVGTVNTEAFF. CDR3 sequence (DNA): TGTGCCAGCAGTAAATTGGTGGGGACGGTGAACACTGAAGCTTTCTTT. The genes are TRBV27 and TRBJ1-1, with D maybe TRBD1 (5 bases). Trimming took off 5 bases at V and 0 bases at J, with 16 bases between the two ends. The CDR3 has 16 amino acids. Germline V gene sequence: CDR1 MNHEY, CDR2 SMNVEV (reference sequence).

This clone was counted only a few times. This chain joins TRBV5-5 and TRBJ2-1; tentative D call: TRBD1 (6 bases). Germline-derived CDR1 and CDR2 are SGHKS and YYEKEE (reference sequence). The CDR3 loop spans 14 amino acids. Trimming took off 7 bases at V and 4 bases at J, with 15 bases between the two ends. The DNA of the CDR3 is TGTGCCAGCGCCAGGGGCGTGGGGTACAATGAGCAGTTCTTC. This codes for CASARGVGYNEQFF.